A single sample gave rise to the 25 T cell receptor beta chains below, sequenced in a study of cytomegalovirus exposure and HLA in healthy donors. The PCR ran on 60 Vbeta and 13 Jbeta primers. Assay: immunoSEQ multiplex PCR; the TCRdb copy retains only in-frame clones and omits some. Altogether about 110,000 clones are present, under 80% being singletons, with the ten largest covering roughly 8%. The specimen sequenced was PBMCs. Receptor source: a woman in her forties or fifties in good health and CMV-seropositive.

The chain joins TRBV5-1 to TRBJ1-1; D is unresolved. Germline V CDR1 and CDR2: SGHRS, YFSETQ. The CDR3 has 16 residues. Trimming cost V 0 bases and J 0 bases, with 12 bases left between them. Here the CDR3 DNA reads TGCGCCAGCAGCTTGGCCCGTCGGGATGTGAACACTGAAGCTTTCTTT. This gives the protein CASSLARRDVNTEAFF. Looking up the rest from reference TRBV5-1 and TRBJ1-1 gives the full variable domain: KAGVTQTPRYLIKTRGQQVTLSCSPISGHRSVSWYQQTPGQGLQFLFEYFSETQRNKGNFPGRFSGRQFSNSRSEMNVSTLELGDSALYLCASSLARRDVNTEAFFGQGTRLTVV.

This chain uses TRBV10-1 with TRBJ2-5, with 9 bases lining up with TRBD2. With 6 bases clipped from V and 2 bases from J, the junction kept 13 bases outside the gene matches. CDR3 length: 17 residues. The germline V gene encodes CDR1 WNHNN and CDR2 SYGVQD (reference sequence). This CDR3 is CASRKARGGRWQETQYF. CDR3 bases: TGCGCCAGCAGGAAAGCGCGGGGGGGGAGATGGCAAGAGACCCAGTACTTC.

This clone was seen only once. The V call is TRBV2, the J call TRBJ2-3; 7 bases line up with TRBD2. The CDR3 is 17 amino acids. Germline V gives CDR1 SNHLY, CDR2 FYNNEI. Trimming took 0 bases from V and 0 from J; bases not matched to a gene: 6. The CDR3 nucleotides are TGTGCCAGCAGTGAAGCGCGGGGGACGGTTAGCACAGATACGCAGTATTTT. Its protein product is CASSEARGTVSTDTQYF. Complete variable domain (other parts from reference TRBV2 and TRBJ2-3): EPEVTQTPSHQVTQMGQEVILRCVPISNHLYFYWYRQILGQKVEFLVSFYNNEISEKSEIFDDQFSVERPDGSNFTLKIRSTKLEDSAMYFCASSEARGTVSTDTQYFGPGTRLTVL.

This clone was picked up a small number of times. This chain connects TRBV10-2 to TRBJ1-2; unclear D gene. Trimming left V 0 bases short and J 3 bases short, with 14 bases between. CDR3 length: 16 amino acids. Germline loops: CDR1 WSHSY, CDR2 SAAADI. The CDR3 spells CASSESTLTSDYGYTF. CDR3 coding DNA: TGCGCCAGCAGTGAGTCGACTCTGACCTCGGACTATGGCTACACCTTC.

The V call is TRBV5-4, the J call TRBJ2-3, with 8 nucleotides matching TRBD2. J was trimmed by 5 bases and V by 0 bases; bases with no gene match: 8. Per the germline V gene, CDR1 is SGHNT and CDR2 is YYREEE (reference sequence). This CDR3 has 16 residues. CDR3 loop: CASSLGLSGVIDTQYF. CDR3 sequence (DNA): TGTGCCAGCAGCTTGGGGCTTAGCGGGGTTATAGATACGCAGTATTTT.

The chain employs TRBV19 and TRBJ2-4, with a possible D match to TRBD2 (6 bases). The CDR3 has 14 amino acids. Germline CDR1 LNHDA, CDR2 SQIVND (reference sequence). V was trimmed by 5 bases and J by 7 bases, leaving 15 bases between them. The CDR3, as DNA: TGTGCCAGTAGTCCAACTAGCTGGGGTAACATTCAGTACTTC. It yields the protein CASSPTSWGNIQYF. Drawing the rest from reference TRBV19 and TRBJ2-4, the complete variable domain is DGGITQSPKYLFRKEGQNVTLSCEQNLNHDAMYWYRQDPGQGLRLIYYSQIVNDFQKGDIAEGYSVSREKKESFPLTVTSAQKNPTAFYLCASSPTSWGNIQYFGAGTRLSVL.

V usage is TRBV19 and J usage is TRBJ2-1, with D possibly being TRBD2 (5 bases). V lost 6 bases to trimming and J lost 8 bases, with 32 bases between them. CDR3 length: 19 amino acids. Germline CDR1 LNHDA, CDR2 SQIVND (reference sequence). CDR3 protein: CASRRPGSGIQQFRDEQFF. The DNA for the CDR3 is TGTGCCAGTAGACGCCCGGGGAGCGGAATTCAGCAGTTTAGGGATGAGCAGTTCTTC.

V and J are TRBV11-2 and TRBJ2-5; 7 bases line up with TRBD1. Germline V gene lookup returns CDR1 SGHAT and CDR2 FQNNGV. Trimming cost V 1 base and J 5 bases; bases outside gene matches: 7. CDR3 length: 15 residues. CDR3: CASSLGTGVGETQYF. The CDR3 coding sequence is TGTGCCAGCAGCTTAGGCACAGGGGTAGGGGAGACCCAGTACTTC.

The chain uses TRBV5-4 and TRBJ2-7; 9 bases are a match to TRBD2. Looked up from germline, CDR1 is SGHNT and CDR2 is YYREEE (reference sequence). This CDR3 is built from 15 residues. The V and J ends lost 4 bases and 1 base, in that order; junction bases with no gene match: 6. This CDR3 reads CASSLTSGPSYEQYF. The CDR3, as DNA: TGTGCCAGCAGCCTGACTAGCGGCCCATCCTACGAGCAGTACTTC.

This clone was detected only once. V and J are TRBV6-5 and TRBJ2-7; TRBD2 matches 11 bases. J gave up 2 bases and V 5 bases, and 5 bases lay outside the gene matches. The CDR3 contains 15 residues. CDR1 MNHEY and CDR2 SVGAGI come from the germline V gene. CDR3 sequence: CASSVTSGKAYEQYF. The CDR3 DNA follows: TGTGCCAGCAGTGTGACTAGCGGGAAAGCCTACGAGCAGTACTTC.

The J gene is TRBJ2-1, the V gene TRBV7-2; 11 bases are a match to TRBD2. CDR3 length: 17 residues. Germline V gene sequence: CDR1 SGHTA, CDR2 FQGNSA. J gave up 8 bases and V 5 bases, and 14 bases lay outside the gene matches. CDR3 residues: CASSPAPLAGVPHEQFF. For the CDR3, the DNA is TGTGCCAGCAGCCCGGCCCCACTAGCGGGAGTCCCCCATGAGCAGTTCTTC.

The rearrangement links TRBV5-1 to TRBJ2-3; 14 bases fit TRBD2. Germline-derived CDR1 and CDR2 are SGHRS and YFSETQ. J lost 3 bases, V lost 5 bases, and 5 bases had no gene match. This CDR3 has 16 residues. For the CDR3, the DNA is TGCGCCAGCAGACCGGGACTAGCGGGGGAAACAGATACGCAGTATTTT. Translating it yields CASRPGLAGETDTQYF.

The rearrangement links TRBV19 to TRBJ2-7, with 8 nucleotides matching TRBD2. This CDR3 is built from 14 residues. Trimming took 3 bases from V and 2 from J; bases not matched to a gene: 3. Germline V gives CDR1 LNHDA, CDR2 SQIVND (reference sequence). The CDR3 DNA reads TGTGCCAGTAGTATCCGGGGGGGCACCTACGAGCAGTACTTC. Translated: CASSIRGGTYEQYF.

Remarks on this clone: The junction departs from the called germline gene at one end, perhaps through a read error. The chain links TRBV6-1 to TRBJ2-7, with 7 bases aligning to TRBD1. This CDR3 region has 16 residues. The germline V gene encodes CDR1 MNHNS and CDR2 SASEGT. CDR3 in DNA: TGTGCCAGCAGTGAACTCTTTGGACAGGTCTCCCACGAGCAGTACTTC. It is translated as CASSELFGQVSHEQYF.

The chain combines TRBV19 with TRBJ2-2, with 8 bases matching TRBD2. With V trimmed by 1 base and J by 5 bases, 6 bases remained unmatched. CDR3 length equals 16 residues. Germline V gene sequence: CDR1 LNHDA, CDR2 SQIVND (reference sequence). For the CDR3, the DNA is TGTGCCAGTAGTATAGGAAGCGGGAGAGAGACCGGGGAGCTGTTTTTT. Translation: CASSIGSGRETGELFF.

The chain joins TRBV5-5 to TRBJ2-5; 7 nucleotides match TRBD1. J gave up 5 bases and V 2 bases, and 3 bases lay outside the gene matches. The CDR3 consists of 13 residues. From germline, CDR1 is SGHKS and CDR2 YYEKEE (reference sequence). This CDR3 reads CASSFDRAETQYF. CDR3 coding DNA: TGTGCCAGCAGCTTCGACAGGGCGGAGACCCAGTACTTC.

Concerning this clone itself: At the DNA level, this CDR3 is encoded by other sequences in the same sample as well. CDR3 bases: TGTGCCAGCAGCGTAGGAGGTGATACGCAGTATTTT. This translates into CASSVGGDTQYF. The chain carries TRBV9 and TRBJ2-3; D is ambiguous. Trimming shortened V by 0 bases and J by 6 bases, and 5 bases separated the two germline ends. Germline-derived CDR1 and CDR2 are SGDLS and YYNGEE. The CDR3 sequence is 12 residues long.

The chain employs TRBV19 and TRBJ2-7; 13 bases agree with TRBD2. Germline CDR1 LNHDA, CDR2 SQIVND (reference sequence). After removal of 3 bases from V and 2 bases from J, the junction contained 4 bases not matched to a gene. The CDR3 is 16 amino acids. CDR3 bases: TGTGCCAGTAGTATCTCCGGGACTAGCGGGACCTACGAGCAGTACTTC. Translating it yields CASSISGTSGTYEQYF.

The rearrangement links TRBV19 to TRBJ1-2; D is unclear. Germline lookup yields CDR1 LNHDA and CDR2 SQIVND (reference sequence). Trimming pared 3 bases from V and 0 bases from J, leaving 8 bases between. CDR3 length equals 14 residues. CDR3 sequence reads: CASSMGSPNYGYTF. The CDR3 nucleotides are TGTGCCAGTAGTATGGGGAGTCCTAACTATGGCTACACCTTC.

Only a few counts were recorded for this clone. The chain links TRBV29-1 to TRBJ2-1, with 14 bases that match TRBD2. This CDR3 is 17 amino acids long. V lost 5 bases, J lost 0 bases, and 6 bases stayed unmatched. From germline, CDR1 is SQVTM and CDR2 ANQGSEA. CDR3 nucleotides: TGCAGCGTTAAGACTAGCGGGAGGGCCAGCTCCTACAATGAGCAGTTCTTC. It codes for CSVKTSGRASSYNEQFF.

This chain connects TRBV4-2 to TRBJ2-3, with TRBD2 as a possible D gene (6 bases). Trimming took off 0 bases at V and 6 bases at J, with 19 bases between the two ends. Per the germline V gene, CDR1 is LGHNA and CDR2 is YNFKEQ. The CDR3 is 17 amino acids. CDR3 region: CASSQDIGSALGDTQYF. The CDR3 DNA reads as TGTGCCAGCAGCCAAGATATCGGGAGCGCCTTGGGCGATACGCAGTATTTT.

This clone was seen a handful of times. The rearrangement links TRBV7-9 to TRBJ2-3, with a possible D match to TRBD2 (6 bases). Trimming took 4 bases from V and 3 from J, leaving 17 bases between them. The V gene's germline CDR1 is SEHNR and CDR2 FQNEAQ (reference sequence). CDR3 length: 16 residues. The DNA of the CDR3 is TGTGCCAGCAGCTCCGGGGGTGGGCTAGCGACAGATACGCAGTATTTT. The encoded protein is CASSSGGGLATDTQYF.

The chain employs TRBV2 and TRBJ2-2, with a possible D match to TRBD2 (6 bases). Trimming removed 10 bases at V and 1 base at J, with 16 bases between. Germline V gene lookup returns CDR1 SNHLY and CDR2 FYNNEI. This CDR3 contains 15 residues. The CDR3 loop reads CATRPEGGNTGELFF. The DNA of the CDR3 is TGTGCCACCCGACCGGAGGGCGGGAACACCGGGGAGCTGTTTTTT.

The CDR3 nucleotides are TGTGCCAGCAGCTTGGACAGTCCTGGGGCCAACGTCCTGACTTTC. This gives the protein CASSLDSPGANVLTF. This chain connects TRBV11-2 to TRBJ2-6, with a weak D call TRBD1 (6 bases). This CDR3 is 15 amino acids long. From germline, CDR1 is SGHAT and CDR2 FQNNGV. The V end was cut by 3 bases, the J end by 2 bases, with 8 bases between.

This clone was detected a few times. This chain uses TRBV2 with TRBJ2-4; TRBD1 is a possible D gene (7 bases). Trimming took off 2 bases at V and 3 bases at J, with 11 bases between the two ends. The germline V gene encodes CDR1 SNHLY and CDR2 FYNNEI. This CDR3 contains 15 residues. This CDR3 reads CASSEPGGFKNIQYF. The CDR3 DNA follows: TGTGCCAGCAGTGAACCAGGGGGGTTCAAAAACATTCAGTACTTC.